Shown below are 26 T cell receptor beta chains from a single sample sequenced in a study of T cell responses to AZD1222 COVID-19 vaccine (dated by TCRdb to the early 2020s). According to the study, the label for this sample's time point signals: baseline before first vaccination. Sample treatment or condition, as interpreted from the label and publication: meningococcal conjugate vaccine given as trial control. Library preparation was by the immunoSEQ multiplex PCR assay. As stored in TCRdb, this immuneACCESS dataset retains in-frame rearrangements with V and J assigned. A fraction of the clones does not appear; measured against another copy, unresolved V genes explain less than half of the discrepancy, and the remainder lacks a known reason. The sample has about 83,000 clones on record, 88% of them singletons. 4.7% of the sample belongs to the ten largest clones. Material: peripheral blood, obtained on day 0 of MenACWY control vaccination. The receptors here all came from an adult in good health.

The V and J genes are TRBV10-3 and TRBJ1-4, with 7 bases aligning to TRBD1. Germline V gene data show CDR1 as ENHRY and CDR2 as SYGVKD. Losses at the gene ends were 11 bases for V and 0 bases for J; bases not matched to a gene: 9. The CDR3 contains 15 residues. This chain's CDR3 is CAAAQGTATNEKLFF. DNA for the CDR3: TGTGCCGCCGCCCAGGGGACAGCAACTAATGAAAAACTGTTTTTT.

The chain recombines TRBV4-1 with TRBJ2-1; 8 bases line up with TRBD2. Per the germline V gene, CDR1 is MGHRA and CDR2 is YSYEKL. CDR3 length equals 18 residues. The J segment lost 5 bases and the V segment lost 1 base, leaving 13 bases of the junction unmatched. This CDR3 is CASSQARGSGISNNEQFF. The CDR3 DNA sequence: TGCGCCAGCAGCCAAGCGCGGGGTAGCGGGATCTCAAACAATGAGCAGTTCTTC.

The chain joins TRBV9 to TRBJ2-2, with 7 bases that match TRBD2. CDR3 length: 14 residues. V was pared by 5 bases and J by 4 bases, with 5 bases of the junction left unmatched. Germline V CDR1 and CDR2: SGDLS, YYNGEE. This CDR3 is CASSLGGGTGELFF. CDR3 bases: TGTGCCAGCAGTCTCGGCGGGGGCACCGGGGAGCTGTTTTTT.

The V gene is TRBV7-2, the J gene TRBJ2-1, with D possibly called TRBD1 or TRBD2 (5 bases each). V was trimmed by 4 bases and J by 0 bases, leaving 10 bases between them. CDR1 is SGHTA and CDR2 is FQGNSA in the germline V gene. This CDR3 comprises 15 residues. The CDR3 sequence is CASSSGRSSYNEQFF. The CDR3 region has the DNA TGTGCCAGCAGCTCGGGACGGAGCTCCTACAATGAGCAGTTCTTC.

The chain uses TRBV19 and TRBJ1-5; 9 positions agree with TRBD1. The CDR3 runs 20 residues. The V gene's germline CDR1 is LNHDA and CDR2 SQIVND (reference sequence). Losses at the gene ends were 3 bases for V and 1 base for J; bases not matched to a gene: 16. The CDR3: CASSIDPPTTGTGSNQPQHF. CDR3 bases: TGTGCCAGTAGTATTGACCCGCCAACGACTGGGACAGGGAGCAATCAGCCCCAGCATTTT. The full variable domain, its missing parts supplied by reference TRBV19 and TRBJ1-5, is DGGITQSPKYLFRKEGQNVTLSCEQNLNHDAMYWYRQDPGQGLRLIYYSQIVNDFQKGDIAEGYSVSREKKESFPLTVTSAQKNPTAFYLCASSIDPPTTGTGSNQPQHFGDGTRLSIL.

CDR3 protein: CASTHNPLITYEQYF. CDR3 DNA sequence: TGTGCCAGCACCCATAACCCCCTCATTACCTACGAGCAGTACTTC. The rearrangement uses TRBV6-6 and TRBJ2-7; no clear D gene. The V end lost 7 bases, the J end lost 2 bases, and 18 bases lay between the germline ends. Germline assignment: CDR1 MNHNY and CDR2 SVGAGI (reference sequence). CDR3 length: 15 amino acids.

This clone was seen only once. The chain is built from TRBV28 and TRBJ2-7, with D possibly TRBD1 on 6 matching bases. The V gene's germline CDR1 is MDHEN and CDR2 SYDVKM. The CDR3 is made up of 14 amino acids. Between the trimmed V and J ends, which lost 5 bases and 2 bases, there was a span of 13 bases. DNA for the CDR3: TGTGCCAGCAGTGGAGCTGGGACACCCTACGAGCAGTACTTC. The encoded protein is CASSGAGTPYEQYF. Full variable domain (remainder filled in from reference TRBV28 and TRBJ2-7): DVKVTQSSRYLVKRTGEKVFLECVQDMDHENMFWYRQDPGLGLRLIYFSYDVKMKEKGDIPEGYSVSREKKERFSLILESASTNQTSMYLCASSGAGTPYEQYFGPGTRLTVT.

This chain links TRBV3-1 (or the pseudogene TRBV3-2) with TRBJ1-1; D is possibly TRBD1 (5 bases). Trimming took off 2 bases at V and 2 bases at J, with 9 bases between the two ends. The CDR3 has 14 residues. The germline V gene encodes CDR1 LGHDT and CDR2 YNNKEL (reference sequence). CDR3 DNA sequence: TGTGCCAGCAGCCAAACGGGGCTCAACACTGAAGCTTTCTTT. Protein product: CASSQTGLNTEAFF.

This chain joins TRBV27 and TRBJ2-7, with 13 bases identical to TRBD2. This CDR3 is 16 amino acids long. Germline V gene sequence: CDR1 MNHEY, CDR2 SMNVEV (reference sequence). J was trimmed by 2 bases and V by 5 bases; bases with no gene match: 6. The CDR3: CASSLSGTSGTYEQYF. The CDR3 nucleotides read TGTGCCAGCAGTCTCTCCGGGACTAGCGGGACCTACGAGCAGTACTTC.

The chain couples TRBV4-3 to TRBJ2-1; 9 bases map to TRBD2. The germline CDR1 and CDR2 sequences are LGHNA and YSLEER. The trim removed 4 bases at V and 2 bases at J, leaving 15 bases unmatched. The CDR3 spans 19 residues. CDR3 nucleotides: TGCGCCAGCAGCCCTGGACTAGCGAGAAACCCGGGCCCCTACAATGAGCAGTTCTTC. This codes for CASSPGLARNPGPYNEQFF.

The V and J genes are TRBV7-2 and TRBJ1-1; unclear D gene. Germline values: CDR1 SGHTA, CDR2 FQGNSA. The V gene lost 5 bases and the J gene lost 1 base, with 14 bases spanning the gap. The CDR3 contains 15 residues. The CDR3 sequence: CASSRLGHSNTEAFF. The CDR3 DNA reads as TGTGCCAGCAGCCGTCTTGGGCACTCGAACACTGAAGCTTTCTTT.

The J gene is TRBJ2-3, the V gene TRBV6-5, with no clear D. The germline CDR1 and CDR2 sequences are MNHEY and SVGAGI. The CDR3 totals 16 residues. V was cut by 2 bases and J by 2 bases, with 14 bases left in between. The CDR3 reads CASSYGPASFTDTQYF. CDR3 DNA: TGTGCCAGCAGTTACGGGCCGGCGAGTTTCACAGATACGCAGTATTTT.

CDR3 residues: CASSIGQQAFF. As DNA, the CDR3 is TGTGCCAGCAGTATAGGACAGCAAGCTTTCTTT. The chain joins TRBV12-3 or TRBV12-4 to TRBJ1-1; D may be TRBD1 (6 bases). The CDR3 has 11 residues. Trimming removed 5 bases at V and 9 bases at J, with 10 bases between.

The chain is built from TRBV27 and TRBJ1-4; D is unclear. Germline-derived CDR1 and CDR2 are MNHEY and SMNVEV (reference sequence). The CDR3 contains 16 residues. V was trimmed by 5 bases and J by 0 bases, leaving 13 bases between them. The CDR3 DNA reads as TGTGCCAGCAGTCAGATTGGAGTTGCAACTAATGAAAAACTGTTTTTT. Protein: CASSQIGVATNEKLFF.

A single count supports this clone. The chain combines TRBV7-9 with TRBJ2-7; 11 bases are a match to TRBD1. There are 13 residues in the CDR3. Trimming at V came to 3 bases and at J to 6 bases, leaving 1 base not matched to a gene. CDR1 SEHNR and CDR2 FQNEAQ come from the germline V gene (reference sequence). CDR3 in amino acids: CASSLGQGVEQYF. In nucleotides, the CDR3 is TGTGCCAGCAGCTTGGGACAGGGGGTCGAGCAGTACTTC.

The V gene is TRBV29-1, the J gene TRBJ2-2; D unclear. Trimming stripped 6 bases from V and 7 bases from J, with 15 bases between. The CDR3 is made up of 13 amino acids. CDR1 is SQVTM and CDR2 is ANQGSEA in the germline V gene. Here the CDR3 reads CSVSTSYGGELFF. In DNA, the CDR3 is TGCAGCGTGTCCACCTCTTATGGCGGGGAGCTGTTTTTT.

This chain links TRBV18 with TRBJ2-3, with no clear D. This CDR3 is 15 amino acids long. Germline V gene lookup returns CDR1 KGHSH and CDR2 LQKENI. V was cut by 3 bases and J by 1 base, with 11 bases left in between. The DNA for the CDR3 is TGTGCCAGCTCACCGTTATCTGGGGGCACAGATACGCAGTATTTT. It translates to CASSPLSGGTDTQYF.

This clone was recorded only once. This sequence joins TRBV7-8 and TRBJ1-6; TRBD1 aligns across 7 bases. Germline CDR1 reads SGHVS; CDR2 reads FQNEAQ. This CDR3 spans 18 amino acids. Unmatched junction bases numbered 10, after V lost 5 bases and J lost 0 bases. DNA for the CDR3: TGTGCCAGCAGCATCTCGGGACAGCAAAGCTCCTATAATTCACCCCTCCACTTT. Protein sequence: CASSISGQQSSYNSPLHF.

CDR3 amino acids: CASSPPRVAKNIQYF. CDR3 in DNA: TGTGCCAGCTCCCCCCCTAGAGTAGCCAAAAACATTCAGTACTTC. The chain carries TRBV18 and TRBJ2-4; D remains unclear. Germline lookup yields CDR1 KGHSH and CDR2 LQKENI. V lost 6 bases, J lost 0 bases, and 12 bases lay in between. The CDR3 has 15 residues.

The gene calls are TRBV19 and TRBJ2-1, with TRBD2 identical over 15 bases. The V segment lost 6 bases and the J segment 10 bases; nucleotides outside the gene matches: 10. The CDR3 consists of 16 residues. Germline assignment: CDR1 LNHDA and CDR2 SQIVND (reference sequence). CDR3 bases: TGTGCCAGTAGCACCGCACCGGGACTAGCGGGAGGCGAGCAGTTCTTC. Translated: CASSTAPGLAGGEQFF.

This sequence joins TRBV16 and TRBJ2-7; 7 bases map to TRBD1. V lost 4 bases and J lost 4; bases outside the gene matches: 7. The germline V gene has CDR1 KGHSY and CDR2 FQNENV. This CDR3 is built from 14 residues. The CDR3, as DNA: TGTGCCAGCAGCCCCGGACAGGCACTGTACGAGCAGTACTTC. Translating gives CASSPGQALYEQYF.

This clone showed up just once. The chain has TRBV28 and TRBJ2-1, with D perhaps matching TRBD1 (6 bases). CDR3 length: 16 residues. Trimming pared 6 bases from V and 0 bases from J, leaving 15 bases between. Germline V lookup: CDR1 MDHEN, CDR2 SYDVKM. The CDR3 reads CASRTGGQISYNEQFF. The CDR3 coding sequence is TGTGCCAGCAGGACAGGTGGGCAAATCTCCTACAATGAGCAGTTCTTC.

The count of this clone is one. The chain recombines TRBV30 with TRBJ1-4; D is unresolved. Trimming took off 2 bases at V and 5 bases at J, with 15 bases between the two ends. The CDR3 is 15 residues long. The germline V gene has CDR1 GTSNPN and CDR2 SVGIG (reference sequence). The CDR3 loop is CAWSLGPMGNEKLFF. Here the CDR3 DNA reads TGTGCCTGGAGTCTCGGGCCCATGGGCAATGAAAAACTGTTTTTT.

This clone was found a few times. The chain carries TRBV18 and TRBJ1-2; D perhaps matches TRBD1 (5 bases). The germline CDR1 and CDR2 sequences are KGHSH and LQKENI. This CDR3 is built from 15 residues. Trimming pared 0 bases from V and 3 bases from J, leaving 11 bases between. The CDR3 reads CASSPPRGEDYGYTF. CDR3 coding DNA: TGTGCCAGCTCACCACCGCGAGGGGAAGACTATGGCTACACCTTC.

V is TRBV5-1 and J is TRBJ2-1, with D possibly being TRBD2 (5 bases). Deletions cut 4 bases from V and 14 bases from J, with 16 bases between. Germline V gene lookup returns CDR1 SGHRS and CDR2 YFSETQ. The CDR3 length is 12 residues. The CDR3: CASSVTGIREFF. In DNA, the CDR3 is TGCGCCAGCAGCGTCACCGGGATTCGGGAGTTCTTC.

The chain carries TRBV28 and TRBJ1-4; a weak D match, TRBD1 (5 bases). CDR1 and CDR2 from the germline V gene are MDHEN and SYDVKM. Trimming stripped 5 bases from V and 6 bases from J, with 16 bases between. The CDR3 consists of 15 residues. The CDR3 bases are TGTGCCAGCAGTCCCCCCCCGGCGGGGGATGAAAAACTGTTTTTT. This sequence encodes CASSPPPAGDEKLFF.